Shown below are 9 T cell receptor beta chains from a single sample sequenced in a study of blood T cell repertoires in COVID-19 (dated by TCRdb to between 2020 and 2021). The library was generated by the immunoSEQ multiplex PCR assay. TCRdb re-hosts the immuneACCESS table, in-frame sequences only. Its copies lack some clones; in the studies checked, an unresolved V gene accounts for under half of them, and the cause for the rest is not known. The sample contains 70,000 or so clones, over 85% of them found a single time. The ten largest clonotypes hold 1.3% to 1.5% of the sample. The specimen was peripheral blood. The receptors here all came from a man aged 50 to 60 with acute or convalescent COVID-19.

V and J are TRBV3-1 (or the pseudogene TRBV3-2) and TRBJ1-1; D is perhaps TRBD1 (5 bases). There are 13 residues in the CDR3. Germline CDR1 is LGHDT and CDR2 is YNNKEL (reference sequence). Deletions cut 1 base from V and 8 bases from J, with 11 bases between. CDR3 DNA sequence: TGTGCCAGCAGCCAAGCTCGAACAGGAGAAGCTTTCTTT. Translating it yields CASSQARTGEAFF.

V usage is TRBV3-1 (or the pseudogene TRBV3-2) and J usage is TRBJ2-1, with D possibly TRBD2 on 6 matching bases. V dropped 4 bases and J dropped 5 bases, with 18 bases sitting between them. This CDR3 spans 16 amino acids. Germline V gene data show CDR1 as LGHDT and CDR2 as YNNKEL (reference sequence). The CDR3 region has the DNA TGTGCCAGCAGCCCCCGACGTATGAGCGGGCACAATGAGCAGTTCTTC. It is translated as CASSPRRMSGHNEQFF.

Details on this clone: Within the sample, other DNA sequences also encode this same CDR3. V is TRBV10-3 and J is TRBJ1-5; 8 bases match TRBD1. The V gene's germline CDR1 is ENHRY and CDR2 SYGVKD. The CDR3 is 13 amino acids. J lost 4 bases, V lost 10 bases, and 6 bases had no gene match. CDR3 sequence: CATQGVRNQPQHF. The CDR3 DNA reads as TGTGCCACACAGGGGGTAAGGAATCAGCCCCAGCATTTT.

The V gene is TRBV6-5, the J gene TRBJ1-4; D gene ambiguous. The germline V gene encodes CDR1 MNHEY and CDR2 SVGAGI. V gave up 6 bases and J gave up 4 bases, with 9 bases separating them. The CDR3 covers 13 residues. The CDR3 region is CASRQSLNEKLFF. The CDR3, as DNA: TGTGCCAGCAGACAGTCTCTTAATGAAAAACTGTTTTTT.

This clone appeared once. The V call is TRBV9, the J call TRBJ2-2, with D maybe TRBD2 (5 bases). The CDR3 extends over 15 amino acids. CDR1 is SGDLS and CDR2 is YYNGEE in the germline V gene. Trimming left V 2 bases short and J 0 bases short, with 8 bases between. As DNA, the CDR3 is TGTGCCAGCAGCGTGGGGAGCGCGAACACCGGGGAGCTGTTTTTT. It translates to CASSVGSANTGELFF.

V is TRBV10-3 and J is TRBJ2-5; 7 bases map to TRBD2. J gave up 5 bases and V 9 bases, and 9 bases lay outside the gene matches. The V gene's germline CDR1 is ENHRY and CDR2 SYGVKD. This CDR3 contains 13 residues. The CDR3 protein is CAIQRGEGETQYF. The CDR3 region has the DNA TGTGCCATACAACGGGGGGAAGGGGAGACCCAGTACTTC.

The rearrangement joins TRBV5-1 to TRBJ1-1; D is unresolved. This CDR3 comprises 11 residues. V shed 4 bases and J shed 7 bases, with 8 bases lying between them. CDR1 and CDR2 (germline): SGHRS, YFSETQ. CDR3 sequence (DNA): TGCGCCAGCAGCATCGGGGATGAAGCTTTCTTT. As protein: CASSIGDEAFF.

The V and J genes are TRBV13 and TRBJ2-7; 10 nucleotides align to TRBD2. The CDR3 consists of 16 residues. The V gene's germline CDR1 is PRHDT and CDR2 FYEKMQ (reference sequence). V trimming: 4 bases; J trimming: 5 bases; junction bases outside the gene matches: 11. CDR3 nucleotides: TGTGCCAGCAGCTCGGATCTGCTAGCGGGAGACAACGAGCAGTACTTC. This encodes CASSSDLLAGDNEQYF.

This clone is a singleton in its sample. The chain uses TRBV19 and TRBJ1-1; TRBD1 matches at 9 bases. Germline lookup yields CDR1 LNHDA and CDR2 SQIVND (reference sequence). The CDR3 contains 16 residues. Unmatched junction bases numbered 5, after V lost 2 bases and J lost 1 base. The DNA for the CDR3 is TGTGCCAGTAGTATATATTGGGGACAGGGGAACACTGAAGCTTTCTTT. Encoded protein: CASSIYWGQGNTEAFF.